One and the same sample provided the 17 T cell receptor beta chains below, sequenced in a study of shared clonotypes between healthy human individuals. Assay used: immunoSEQ multiplex PCR; TCRdb lists only in-frame clones, some missing. The sample shows 2 million or so clones, 90% to 95% of them seen only once. The source material was naive CD4+ T cells sorted from blood. Sample subset: CD45RA+ positively selected. The source is a man younger than 30 in good health.

The chain combines TRBV6-5 with TRBJ1-2, with a weak D call TRBD1 (5 bases). The CDR3 contains 13 residues. Trimming took off 6 bases at V and 7 bases at J, with 15 bases between the two ends. The V gene's germline CDR1 is MNHEY and CDR2 SVGAGI. The CDR3 region is CASRKTARGGYTF. Here the CDR3 DNA reads TGTGCCAGCAGAAAGACAGCCCGGGGTGGCTACACCTTC.

Concerning this clone: At the DNA level, this CDR3 is encoded by other sequences in the same sample as well. This chain uses TRBV6-5 with TRBJ2-7, with 8 bases identical to TRBD2. V was clipped by 6 bases and J by 3 bases; unmatched bases: 4. Germline V CDR1 and CDR2: MNHEY, SVGAGI. The CDR3 contains 13 residues. The CDR3 DNA reads as TGTGCCAGCAGCCGCGGGGGGAGCTACGAGCAGTACTTC. It yields the protein CASSRGGSYEQYF.

The chain carries TRBV14 and TRBJ1-6, with a tentative D call TRBD1 (6 bases). The CDR3 has 15 amino acids. V lost 4 bases and J lost 10, with 17 bases in between. Germline V gives CDR1 SGHDN, CDR2 FVKESK. In DNA form, the CDR3 reads TGTGCCAGCAGCCTCAACAGGGCAGGGTTGTCACCCCTCCACTTT. This codes for CASSLNRAGLSPLHF.

This clone was counted only a few times. The rearrangement joins TRBV18 to TRBJ2-7; 10 nucleotides line up with TRBD1. The CDR3 is 14 residues long. V dropped 4 bases and J dropped 4; count of bases not matched to a gene: 4. Germline CDR1 is KGHSH and CDR2 is LQKENI. The DNA for the CDR3 is TGTGCCAGCTCACAGGACAGGGGGTTTTACGAGCAGTACTTC. Encoded protein: CASSQDRGFYEQYF.

The chain links TRBV18 to TRBJ2-3, with D unresolved. V lost 0 bases and J 4 bases, leaving 8 bases between the germline ends. Germline assignment: CDR1 KGHSH and CDR2 LQKENI. CDR3 length: 14 amino acids. The CDR3 reads CASSPPSTPDTQYF. CDR3 sequence (DNA): TGTGCCAGCTCACCACCGTCGACCCCAGATACGCAGTATTTT.

V usage is TRBV21-1 and J usage is TRBJ1-1. TRBV21-1 is a listed pseudogene. There are 16 residues in the CDR3. CDR3: CASSKGPPGLNTEAFF. The CDR3 DNA reads TGTGCCAGCAGCAAAGGCCCCCCTGGATTGAACACTGAAGCTTTCTTT.

About this clone: This same CDR3 is encoded by further DNA sequences in the sample. The CDR3 DNA reads TGCGCCAGCAGCTTGGACGGAGGGAATCAGCCCCAGCATTTT. Translation: CASSLDGGNQPQHF. The chain is built from TRBV5-1 and TRBJ1-5; no definite D call. The ends were cut back, 0 bases at V and 4 bases at J, with 8 bases in the middle. The CDR3 loop spans 14 amino acids. The germline V gene encodes CDR1 SGHRS and CDR2 YFSETQ.

The chain couples TRBV7-2 to TRBJ2-7; D is possibly TRBD2 (5 bases). CDR1 is SGHTA, CDR2 FQGNSA, per germline. V gave up 2 bases and J gave up 2 bases, with 13 bases separating them. This CDR3 has 15 residues. The CDR3 nucleotides read TGTGCCAGCAGCTTACTGCCGGGGTTTACCTACGAGCAGTACTTC. This encodes CASSLLPGFTYEQYF.

This clone is a singleton in its sample. The chain's CDR3 is CASSKTGTGNEKLFF. The CDR3 bases are TGTGCCAGTAGCAAGACCGGGACAGGAAATGAAAAACTGTTTTTT. This rearrangement joins TRBV19 to TRBJ1-4, with 8 bases matching TRBD1. Trimming removed 6 bases from V and 5 bases from J; junction bases left unmatched: 8. The CDR3 loop spans 15 amino acids. Germline CDR1 is LNHDA and CDR2 is SQIVND (reference sequence).

The chain uses TRBV4-3 and TRBJ2-7; 9 bases are shared with TRBD2. The germline gives CDR1 LGHNA, CDR2 YSLEER. The V segment lost 2 bases and the J segment 0 bases; nucleotides outside the gene matches: 2. The CDR3 runs 15 residues. The CDR3 loop is CASSQLRGGSYEQYF. The CDR3 nucleotides are TGCGCCAGCAGCCAATTGCGGGGGGGCTCCTACGAGCAGTACTTC.

This chain joins TRBV7-8 and TRBJ1-2, with D uncertain. The germline V gene encodes CDR1 SGHVS and CDR2 FQNEAQ. The CDR3 spans 12 residues. Trimming stripped 0 bases from V and 8 bases from J, with 7 bases between. The CDR3 sequence: CASSLASWGYTF. CDR3 DNA sequence: TGTGCCAGCAGCTTAGCATCCTGGGGCTACACCTTC.

The chain uses TRBV2 and TRBJ1-2, with a possible D match to TRBD1 (5 bases). The V end lost 8 bases, the J end lost 3 bases, and 10 bases lay between the germline ends. Germline assignment: CDR1 SNHLY and CDR2 FYNNEI. The CDR3 spans 12 residues. The CDR3 loop reads CASARDDYGYTF. CDR3 DNA sequence: TGTGCCAGCGCCAGGGACGACTATGGCTACACCTTC.

The chain couples TRBV6-5 to TRBJ1-1; D remains unclear. Germline loops: CDR1 MNHEY, CDR2 SVGAGI. Trimming took off 7 bases at V and 3 bases at J, with 6 bases between the two ends. The CDR3 runs 11 residues. In DNA, the CDR3 is TGTGCCAGCACCGGGTACACTGAAGCTTTCTTT. It codes for CASTGYTEAFF.

In nucleotides, the CDR3 is TGTGCCAGCAGTTACTCTGGTGACCGGGATCAGCCCCAGCATTTT. Protein product: CASSYSGDRDQPQHF. The genes are TRBV6-5 and TRBJ1-5; D unresolved. V was shortened by 0 bases and J by 5 bases, with 11 bases between the two germline ends. Germline V lookup: CDR1 MNHEY, CDR2 SVGAGI. The CDR3 totals 15 residues.

The genes are TRBV4-1 and TRBJ1-1; D unclear. Looked up from germline, CDR1 is MGHRA and CDR2 is YSYEKL. CDR3 length: 14 amino acids. V lost 0 bases to trimming and J lost 6 bases, with 11 bases between them. As DNA, the CDR3 is TGCGCCAGCAGCCAAGATGTCGGGCTGGCTGAAGCTTTCTTT. This gives the protein CASSQDVGLAEAFF.

The rearrangement uses TRBV5-1 and TRBJ2-1; D unresolved. The CDR3 consists of 12 residues. The V and J ends lost 2 bases and 5 bases respectively, with 5 bases between them. Germline V gives CDR1 SGHRS, CDR2 YFSETQ. The CDR3 is CASSFQNNEQFF. CDR3 coding DNA: TGCGCCAGCAGCTTCCAAAACAATGAGCAGTTCTTC.

This rearrangement joins TRBV4-1 to TRBJ1-4, with a possible D match to TRBD1 (5 bases). CDR1 is MGHRA, CDR2 YSYEKL, per germline. This CDR3 has 14 residues. The V end was cut by 4 bases, the J end by 3 bases, with 9 bases between. The CDR3 DNA reads as TGCGCCAGCAGCCTGGGGGTTCCTAATGAAAAACTGTTTTTT. Residues: CASSLGVPNEKLFF.